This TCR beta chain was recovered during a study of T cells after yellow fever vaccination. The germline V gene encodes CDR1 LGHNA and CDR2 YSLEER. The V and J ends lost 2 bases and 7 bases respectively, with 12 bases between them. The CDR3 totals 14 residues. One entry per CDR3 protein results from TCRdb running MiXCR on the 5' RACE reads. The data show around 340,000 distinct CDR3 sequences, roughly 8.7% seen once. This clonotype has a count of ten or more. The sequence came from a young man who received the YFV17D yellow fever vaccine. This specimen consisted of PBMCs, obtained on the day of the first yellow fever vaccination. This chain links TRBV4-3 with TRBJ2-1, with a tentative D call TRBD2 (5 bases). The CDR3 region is CASSQLSTRNEQFF. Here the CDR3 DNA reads TGCGCCAGCAGCCAATTAAGTACTAGGAATGAGCAGTTCTTC.